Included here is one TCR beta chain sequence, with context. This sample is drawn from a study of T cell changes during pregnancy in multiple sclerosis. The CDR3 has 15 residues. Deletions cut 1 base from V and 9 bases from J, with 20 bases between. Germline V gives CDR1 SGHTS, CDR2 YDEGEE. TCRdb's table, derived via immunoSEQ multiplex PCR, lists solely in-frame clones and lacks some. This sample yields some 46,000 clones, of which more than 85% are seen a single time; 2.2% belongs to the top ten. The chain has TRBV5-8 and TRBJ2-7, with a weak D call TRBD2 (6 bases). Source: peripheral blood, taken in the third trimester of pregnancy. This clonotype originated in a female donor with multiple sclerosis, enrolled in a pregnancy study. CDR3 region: CASSLLPGDTLWQYF. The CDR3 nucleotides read TGTGCCAGCAGCTTGCTGCCGGGAGACACTTTGTGGCAGTACTTC.